A single T cell receptor beta chain is shown here with its context. The data were taken from a study of blood T cell repertoires in COVID-19. Study information: Acute and convalescent COVID-19 samples came from the United States, Italy and Spain. From T cells, B-cell-depleted T cells, or PBMCs came the material, which was cDNA or gDNA.

In the original workflow: Reference gene primers were amplified, and this amplification served to estimate nucleated cell counts. Here immunoSEQ multiplex PCR was the method, and the copy in TCRdb shows in-frame clones only, minus some. The D gene and trimming were derived from the DNA, and the V and J assignments and clone size from that table. The data show about 260,000 clones, approximately 80% seen once. Germline values: CDR1 SNHLY, CDR2 FYNNEI. V trimming: 6 bases; J trimming: 6 bases; junction bases outside the gene matches: 14. This CDR3 has 17 amino acids. The chain has TRBV2 and TRBJ2-1; TRBD2 matches 10 bases. The sequencing input was peripheral blood. The source is a human donor in a cohort sampled during active COVID-19. CDR3 protein: CASSEGISSGRANEQFF. CDR3 nucleotides: TGTGCCAGCAGCGAGGGGATTTCCAGCGGGAGGGCCAATGAGCAGTTCTTC. The full variable domain, completed using reference TRBV2 and TRBJ2-1, is EPEVTQTPSHQVTQMGQEVILRCVPISNHLYFYWYRQILGQKVEFLVSFYNNEISEKSEIFDDQFSVERPDGSNFTLKIRSTKLEDSAMYFCASSEGISSGRANEQFFGPGTRLTVL.